The 21 T cell receptor beta chains reported below all come from one sample, sequenced in a study. TCRdb analysed the 5' RACE reads with MiXCR anew, one entry per CDR3 protein. This sample yields roughly 39,000 distinct CDR3 sequences, of which approximately 20% are seen a single time; 2.5% to 3% belongs to the top ten. Sequencing was done on a sample of naive CD4+ T cells sorted from a lymph node. As to subset: naive CD4+ T cells, CD4+CD45RA+CD25-. The receptors stem from a female donor with breast cancer.

This clonotype turned up a few times. The chain employs TRBV21-1 and TRBJ1-5; the table's D call of TRBD1 was not tested on the DNA. TRBV21-1 is listed as a pseudogene. This CDR3 spans 16 amino acids. The CDR3 reads CASSKRGTGGHQPQHF. DNA of the CDR3: TGTGCCAGCAGCAAAAGGGGGACAGGGGGCCATCAGCCCCAGCATTTT.

This clonotype was picked up a small number of times. J is TRBJ2-5 and V is TRBV24-1; TRBD2 matches 8 bases. From germline, CDR1 is KGHDR and CDR2 SFDVKD. V gave up 1 base and J gave up 2 bases; unmatched junction bases: 8. This CDR3 region has 17 residues. The CDR3, as DNA: TGTGCCACCAGTGATTTCTGGGGAGCGGGAGCGCAAGAGACCCAGTACTTC. Encoded protein: CATSDFWGAGAQETQYF.

The chain links TRBV12-3 or TRBV12-4 to TRBJ1-2; the D gene is possibly TRBD1 (5 bases). V was pared by 6 bases and J by 4 bases, with 12 bases between. The CDR3 consists of 13 residues. The CDR3 DNA reads TGTGCCAGCAGAGTACAGGCTGGCTATGGCTACACCTTC. The encoded protein is CASRVQAGYGYTF.

Only one count was recorded for this clonotype. Just one base apart from a much larger clone, this may be a read error. This chain joins TRBV28 and TRBJ1-5; 7 nucleotides agree with TRBD1. This CDR3 contains 21 residues. CDR1 is MDHEN, CDR2 SYDVKM, per germline. With 4 bases clipped from V and 4 bases from J, the junction kept 25 bases outside the gene matches. CDR3 DNA sequence: TGTGCCAGCAGTTCCCTATGGCCTGGGACAGCGGCGGCTCCTCAAAATCAGCCCCAGCATTTT. This encodes CASSSLWPGTAAAPQNQPQHF.

The V and J genes are TRBV3-1 and TRBJ2-6, with D perhaps TRBD1 (6 bases). Germline V gives CDR1 LGHDT, CDR2 YNNKEL (reference sequence). The ends were cut back, 5 bases at V and 4 bases at J, with 9 bases in the middle. This CDR3 has 14 residues. CDR3 amino acids: CASSNRDGANVLTF. In nucleotides, the CDR3 is TGTGCCAGCAGCAACAGGGACGGGGCCAACGTCCTGACTTTC.

This clonotype was observed a handful of times. The chain carries TRBV6-1 and TRBJ1-5; weak D call: TRBD1 (6 bases). This CDR3 has 15 residues. Germline V lookup: CDR1 MNHNS, CDR2 SASEGT. V dropped 5 bases and J dropped 0 bases, with 11 bases sitting between them. CDR3 sequence (DNA): TGTGCCAGCAGTCCGGACAGTTATAGCAATCAGCCCCAGCATTTT. Its protein is CASSPDSYSNQPQHF.

This clonotype was counted only a few times. The V gene is TRBV5-1, the J gene TRBJ1-1; a weak D match, TRBD1 (6 bases). This CDR3 region has 15 residues. The V and J ends lost 3 bases and 4 bases respectively, with 16 bases between them. Germline assignment: CDR1 SGHRS and CDR2 YFSETQ. CDR3 in DNA: TGCGCCAGCAGCTCGGCAGGGAGAGGGGGCACTGAAGCTTTCTTT. It yields the protein CASSSAGRGGTEAFF.

The J gene is TRBJ2-2, the V gene TRBV5-1; D tentatively reads TRBD1 or TRBD2 (5 bases each). The CDR3 totals 17 residues. With 4 bases removed from V and 4 bases from J, the gap between germline ends came to 20 bases. Germline lookup yields CDR1 SGHRS and CDR2 YFSETQ. CDR3 region: CASSARDGGIRTGELFF. CDR3 DNA: TGCGCCAGCAGCGCCCGGGACGGAGGAATACGCACCGGGGAGCTGTTTTTT.

There are many counts of this clonotype. This chain connects TRBV6-5 to TRBJ1-5, with unresolved D. The V gene lost 0 bases and the J gene lost 2 bases, with 11 bases spanning the gap. Germline V lookup: CDR1 MNHEY, CDR2 SVGAGI. The CDR3 has 16 residues. The CDR3 spells CASSYSIPRGNQPQHF. CDR3 coding DNA: TGTGCCAGCAGTTACTCGATCCCCCGGGGCAATCAGCCCCAGCATTTT.

This clonotype was seen a few times. CDR3 DNA sequence: TGTGCCAGCAGTGTCAGACAGGAGGGCTACGAGCAGTACTTC. Its translation: CASSVRQEGYEQYF. The chain recombines TRBV28 with TRBJ2-7; D possibly matches TRBD1 or TRBD2 (6 bases each). Germline CDR1 MDHEN, CDR2 SYDVKM. The CDR3 contains 14 residues. Trimming left V 5 bases short and J 3 bases short, with 14 bases between.

This clonotype occurred many times. The CDR3 loop reads CSARRTGLSGELFF. The CDR3 DNA follows: TGCAGTGCTAGGCGGACAGGGTTGTCCGGGGAGCTGTTTTTT. The genes are TRBV20-1 and TRBJ2-2, with 8 bases that match TRBD1. V lost 3 bases to trimming and J lost 6 bases; unmatched junction nucleotides: 6. Germline V gene lookup returns CDR1 DFQATT and CDR2 SNEGSKA (reference sequence). The CDR3 is 14 residues long.

The chain couples TRBV9 to TRBJ2-3; D not resolved. The CDR3 is made up of 14 amino acids. Looked up from germline, CDR1 is SGDLS and CDR2 is YYNGEE. V was pared by 7 bases and J by 1 base, with 13 bases between. The CDR3 nucleotides read TGTGCCAGCGGCGCCGGACCGGGCACAGATACGCAGTATTTT. Protein sequence: CASGAGPGTDTQYF.

With respect to this clonotype: The final CDR3 position lacks the conserved phenylalanine or tryptophan, pointing to a likely read error. The chain combines TRBV5-1 with TRBJ2-3; D is unresolved. Germline V gene data show CDR1 as SGHRS and CDR2 as YFSETQ. Between the trimmed V and J ends, which lost 5 bases and 0 bases, there was a span of 13 bases. CDR3 length: 15 residues. The CDR3 sequence is CASRKGAISTDTQYS. CDR3 coding DNA: TGCGCCAGCAGAAAGGGCGCCATTAGCACAGATACGCAGTATTCT.

This clonotype appeared a single time. Lacking the conserved final phenylalanine or tryptophan, this CDR3 likely reflects a read error. This chain joins TRBV5-1 and TRBJ1-1, with TRBD1 identical over 7 bases. With V trimmed by 2 bases and J by 3 bases, 13 bases remained unmatched. The CDR3 is 17 amino acids. CDR1 is SGHRS, CDR2 YFSETQ, per germline. CDR3 loop: CASSLGPQGGAYTEAFS. In DNA, the CDR3 is TGCGCCAGCAGCTTAGGACCCCAAGGGGGCGCGTACACTGAAGCTTTCTCT.

This sequence joins TRBV7-2 and TRBJ2-1; 8 bases line up with TRBD2. The CDR3 is 15 amino acids. V lost 5 bases, J lost 5 bases, and 8 bases stayed unmatched. Germline V CDR1 and CDR2: SGHTA, FQGNSA. CDR3 residues: CASSKLAGKNNEQFF. The CDR3 region has the DNA TGTGCCAGCAGCAAATTAGCGGGGAAAAACAATGAGCAGTTCTTC. The full variable domain, completed using reference TRBV7-2 and TRBJ2-1, is GAGVSQSPSNKVTEKGKDVELRCDPISGHTALYWYRQSLGQGLEFLIYFQGNSAPDKSGLPSDRFSAERTGGSVSTLTIQRTQQEDSAVYLCASSKLAGKNNEQFFGPGTRLTVL.

This clonotype occurred many times. This chain connects TRBV6-5 to TRBJ2-3; D may be TRBD2 (6 bases). Germline V lookup: CDR1 MNHEY, CDR2 SVGAGI. Trimming left V 5 bases short and J 9 bases short, with 12 bases between. The CDR3 covers 12 residues. CDR3 sequence reads: CASSQTSNTQYF. CDR3 nucleotides: TGTGCCAGCAGTCAAACTAGCAACACGCAGTATTTT.

On this clonotype itself: A much larger clone lies a single base off, so this may be a read error. In DNA form, the CDR3 reads TGCGCCAGCAGCAAGGACAGAAGTGAGCAGTTCTTC. Its protein product is CASSKDRSEQFF. V is TRBV5-1 and J is TRBJ2-1; a possible D gene is TRBD1 (6 bases). From germline, CDR1 is SGHRS and CDR2 YFSETQ. V lost 4 bases and J lost 9, with 11 bases in between. The CDR3 contains 12 residues. The full variable domain, rest sourced from reference TRBV5-1 and TRBJ2-1, is KAGVTQTPRYLIKTRGQQVTLSCSPISGHRSVSWYQQTPGQGLQFLFEYFSETQRNKGNFPGRFSGRQFSNSRSEMNVSTLELGDSALYLCASSKDRSEQFFGPGTRLTVL.

The sample holds a few counts of this clonotype. The chain recombines TRBV6-2 or TRBV6-3 with TRBJ2-5; D unresolved. V shed 10 bases and J shed 2 bases, with 14 bases lying between them. Germline V gene data show CDR1 as MNHEY and CDR2 as SVGEGT. This CDR3 has 13 residues. CDR3 nucleotides: TGTGCCACCACCGGGTGGGTTCAAGAGACCCAGTACTTC. Protein product: CATTGWVQETQYF.

At least ten counts were recorded for this clonotype. This sequence joins TRBV5-1 and TRBJ1-2, with D hard to call. Trimming took off 7 bases at V and 6 bases at J, with 19 bases between the two ends. Germline lookup yields CDR1 SGHRS and CDR2 YFSETQ. The CDR3 runs 14 residues. The CDR3 nucleotides are TGCGCCAGCGGCCCGGGATGGGTTGAGGATGGCTACACCTTC. This codes for CASGPGWVEDGYTF.

This clonotype has just a few counts. This sequence joins TRBV5-6 and TRBJ1-2, with a tentative D call TRBD1 (6 bases). Germline V gene data show CDR1 as SGHDT and CDR2 as YYEEEE. Trimming shortened V by 1 base and J by 3 bases, and 10 bases separated the two germline ends. The CDR3 loop spans 14 amino acids. Here the CDR3 reads CASSLTGSDYGYTF. CDR3 coding DNA: TGTGCCAGCAGCTTGACAGGGTCGGACTATGGCTACACCTTC. Filled out from reference TRBV5-6 and TRBJ1-2, the complete variable domain reads DAGVTQSPTHLIKTRGQQVTLRCSPKSGHDTVSWYQQALGQGPQFIFQYYEEEERQRGNFPDRFSGHQFPNYSSELNVNALLLGDSALYLCASSLTGSDYGYTFGSGTRLTVV.

A few counts support this clonotype. The chain recombines TRBV5-1 with TRBJ2-7; 8 bases fit TRBD2. The germline V gene encodes CDR1 SGHRS and CDR2 YFSETQ. The CDR3 is made up of 14 amino acids. With 6 bases clipped from V and 0 bases from J, the junction kept 5 bases outside the gene matches. The CDR3 is CASTPTSGSYEQYF. The CDR3 bases are TGCGCCAGCACCCCTACTAGCGGCTCCTACGAGCAGTACTTC.